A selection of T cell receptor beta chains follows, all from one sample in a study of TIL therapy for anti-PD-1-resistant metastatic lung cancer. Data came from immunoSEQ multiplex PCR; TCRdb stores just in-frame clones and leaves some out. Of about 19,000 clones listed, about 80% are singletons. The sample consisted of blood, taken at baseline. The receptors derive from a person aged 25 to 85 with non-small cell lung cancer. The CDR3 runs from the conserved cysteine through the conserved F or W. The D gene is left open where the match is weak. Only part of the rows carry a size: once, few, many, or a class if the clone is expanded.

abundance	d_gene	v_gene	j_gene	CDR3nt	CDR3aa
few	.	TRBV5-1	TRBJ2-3	TGCGCCAGCAGCTTGTGGGGCGGCACAGATACGCAGTATTTT	CASSLWGGTDTQYF
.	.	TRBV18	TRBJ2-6	TGTGCCAGCTCACCACCTCATATCTCTGGGGCCAACGTCCTGACTTTC	CASSPPHISGANVLTF
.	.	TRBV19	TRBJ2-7	TGTGCCAGTAGTATACTCGGGGGGCAATACGAGCAGTACTTC	CASSILGGQYEQYF
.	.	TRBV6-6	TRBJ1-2	TGTGCCAGCAGTCCCCAGTATGGCTACACCTTC	CASSPQYGYTF
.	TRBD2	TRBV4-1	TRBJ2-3	TGCGCCAGCAGCCAAGGATCCCCGACGTCGGGACTAGCAGTTAGCACAGATACGCAGTATTTT	CASSQGSPTSGLAVSTDTQYF
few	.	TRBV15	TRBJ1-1	TGTGCCACCAGCAGAGATATAACGAACACTGAAGCTTTCTTT	CATSRDITNTEAFF
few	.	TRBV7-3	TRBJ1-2	TGTGCCAGCAGCTTACTCGGGGCTCCGGGGCTTTACTATGGCTACACCTTC	CASSLLGAPGLYYGYTF
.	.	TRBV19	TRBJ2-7	TGTGCCACTAAAGACTCTCCGGGGAGCTCCTACGAGCAGTACTTC	CATKDSPGSSYEQYF
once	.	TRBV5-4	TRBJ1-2	TGTGCCAGCAGCAGCCTCAGGGAATCCAACTATGGCTACACCTTC	CASSSLRESNYGYTF
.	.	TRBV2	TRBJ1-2	TGTGCCAGCAGTGGGGGGGCGGGCTATGGCTACACCTTC	CASSGGAGYGYTF
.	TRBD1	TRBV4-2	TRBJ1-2	TGTGCCAGCAGCCAAGACAGGGGGCCGGGGGGCTACACCTTC	CASSQDRGPGGYTF
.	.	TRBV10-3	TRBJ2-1	TGTGCCATCAGTGTGCTAGGACTCTACAATGAGCAGTTCTTC	CAISVLGLYNEQFF
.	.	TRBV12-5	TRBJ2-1	TGTGCTAGTGGGGACTGGCCCTACAATGAGCAGTTCTTC	CASGDWPYNEQFF
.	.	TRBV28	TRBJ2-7	TGTGCCAGCAGTTTAATAAGTAGCACCGTCTACGAGCAGTACTTC	CASSLISSTVYEQYF
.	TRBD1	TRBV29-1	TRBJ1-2	TGCAGCGTAGCCGGGACAGGGGGCTGGGGTAACTATGGCTACACCTTC	CSVAGTGGWGNYGYTF
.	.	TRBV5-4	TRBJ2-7	TGTGCCAGCAGCCCGGAGGGACCTGAGCAGTACTTC	CASSPEGPEQYF
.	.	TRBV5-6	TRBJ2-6	TGTGCCAGCAGCCAATTTTATATCTCCTCTGGGGCCAACGTCCTGACTTTC	CASSQFYISSGANVLTF
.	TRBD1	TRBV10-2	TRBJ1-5	TGCGCCAGCAGTACATTGGACAGGGGGCGAGGGCAGCCCCAGCATTTT	CASSTLDRGRGQPQHF
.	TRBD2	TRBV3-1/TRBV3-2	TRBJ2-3	TGTGCCCCCCGGGAGGCGCAGTATTTT	CAPREAQYF
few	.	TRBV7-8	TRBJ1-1	TGTGCCAGCTTTTTGAGGCAAGTGAACACTGAAGCTTTCTTT	CASFLRQVNTEAFF
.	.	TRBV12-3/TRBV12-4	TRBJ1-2	TGTGCCAGCAGTATTACGAGGGACGGCTACACCTTC	CASSITRDGYTF
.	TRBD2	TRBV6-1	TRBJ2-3	TGTGCCAGCAGTGAAGGAATAGCGGGAGGTGTCACAGATACGCAGTATTTT	CASSEGIAGGVTDTQYF
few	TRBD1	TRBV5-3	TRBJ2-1	TGTGCCAGAAGTCCCCGGGACAGGGAATTCCCACCTAGCTCCTACAATGAGCAGTTCTTC	CARSPRDREFPPSSYNEQFF
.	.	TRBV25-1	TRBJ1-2	TGTGCCAGCAGTGAACGAGGTAATCTAGATGGCTACACCTTC	CASSERGNLDGYTF
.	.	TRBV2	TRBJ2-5	TGTGCCAGCGAGATTGGAGGGACGGAGACCCAGTACTTC	CASEIGGTETQYF
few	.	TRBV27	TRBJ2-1	TGTGCCAGCAGATTTTCTACCGGGACATTGGACTACAATGAGCAGTTCTTC	CASRFSTGTLDYNEQFF
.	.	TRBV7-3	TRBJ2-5	TGTGCCAGCAGCTCCCTTGGGCAGGGCGGAGAGACCCAGTACTTC	CASSSLGQGGETQYF
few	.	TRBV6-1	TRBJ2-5	TGTGCCAGCAGTGACCTCAGGGGAGAGGAGACCCAGTACTTC	CASSDLRGEETQYF
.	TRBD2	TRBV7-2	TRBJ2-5	TGTGCCAGCAGCGCGTCCGGGACTAGAGGAGAGACCCAGTACTTC	CASSASGTRGETQYF
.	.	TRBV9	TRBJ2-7	TGTGCCAGCAGCTTCGGGGGCTCGGACGAGCAGTACTTC	CASSFGGSDEQYF
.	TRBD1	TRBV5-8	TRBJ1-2	TGTGCCAGCAACCTACCGACAGGGGCCGCTAACTATGGCTACACCTTC	CASNLPTGAANYGYTF